Only a few counts were recorded for the clone carrying this T cell receptor (beta chain). The sample belongs to a study of patients and donors after allogeneic stem cell transplantation. TCRdb used MiXCR to reprocess the RT-PCR reads, holding one entry per CDR3 protein. The sample includes under 30,000 distinct CDR3 sequences, approximately 8.8% of them seen just once. Germline loops: CDR1 SGHAT, CDR2 FQDESV (reference sequence). This CDR3 region has 19 residues. The junction had 13 bases not matched to a gene; V was cut back by 1 base and J by 4 bases. J is TRBJ2-6 and V is TRBV11-1, with 7 bases lining up with TRBD1. The specimen was blood, either unsorted or a sorted T cell fraction (not recorded which). The TCR was taken from a human donor who was either an allogeneic HSCT recipient or a stem cell or donor lymphocyte infusion donor (not recorded which). It is not recorded whose cells these are; they may come from a transplant donor. The CDR3 is CASSLEGRGLVKGANVLTF. The CDR3 nucleotides read TGTGCCAGCAGCTTAGAGGGCAGGGGGTTAGTTAAGGGGGCCAACGTCCTGACTTTC.